This T cell receptor (beta chain) was identified during a study of T cell responses to AZD1222 COVID-19 vaccine. Study-level points and caveats: Among spike-specific TCRs, nearly half reportedly target unmutated variant regions. Two doses of AZD1222 preceded a rise in Spike-specific TCR breadth and depth. Researchers report vaccine-associated CD4 TCRs spanning spike, with dominance at 160-218 and 743-854.

With 7 bases removed from V and 6 bases from J, the gap between germline ends came to 16 bases. The CDR3 has 14 residues. The V gene's germline CDR1 is MNHEY and CDR2 SVGAGI. The count of this clone is one. Its antigen is undetermined. This table comes from immunoSEQ multiplex PCR, and its TCRdb copy is limited to in-frame clones, with some not included. The sample lists 110,000 to 150,000 clones, 80% to 95% seen once, with under 4.5% in the top ten. The sample here was peripheral blood, taken on day 0 of AZD1222 vaccination. V is TRBV6-5 and J is TRBJ1-5; D gene unclear. The receptor comes from an adult in good health. CDR3 residues: CASTSSPGPQPQHF. The CDR3, as DNA: TGTGCCAGCACTTCGTCCCCCGGGCCTCAGCCCCAGCATTTT.